A selection of T cell receptor beta chains follows, all from one sample in a study of T cell changes during pregnancy in multiple sclerosis. Assay used: immunoSEQ multiplex PCR; TCRdb lists only in-frame clones, some missing. The profile shows some 46,000 clones, 80% to 95% of them singletons. The sample in question was peripheral blood, obtained in the third trimester of pregnancy. Receptor source: a female donor with multiple sclerosis, enrolled in a pregnancy study. Each CDR3 is given with its conserved first and last residue. The D gene is left open where the match is weak. For some rows the clone size is stated as once, few or many, or as a class when expanded; others skip it.

D | size | J | V | DNA | CDR3
NA | once | TRBJ2-7 | TRBV27 | TGTGCCAGCAGTCGGGATTTAAGGGTAAACAACGAGCAGTACTTC | CASSRDLRVNNEQYF
NA | NA | TRBJ1-1 | TRBV10-3 | TGTGCCATCAGTGAGTTCCAGGGATTCCAGGCTTTCTTT | CAISEFQGFQAFF
NA | NA | TRBJ1-2 | TRBV10-3 | TGTGCCATCAGTGATCCACGGACACCCTATGGCTACACCTTC | CAISDPRTPYGYTF
NA | NA | TRBJ2-7 | TRBV2 | TGTGCCAGCAGTGAAGTGGGCGGGTCGGTAGAGCAGTACTTC | CASSEVGGSVEQYF
NA | NA | TRBJ2-5 | TRBV6-5 | TGTGCCAGCAGTTACTCCAGGATCCAAGAGACCCAGTACTTC | CASSYSRIQETQYF
NA | NA | TRBJ2-7 | TRBV7-2 | TGTGCCAGCAGCTTAAGGCTGGAGGGAACCTACGAGCAGTACTTC | CASSLRLEGTYEQYF
TRBD2 | NA | TRBJ2-3 | TRBV6-5 | TGTGCCAGCTCCTGGACTAGCGGGACGACAGATACGCAGTATTTT | CASSWTSGTTDTQYF
NA | NA | TRBJ2-1 | TRBV28 | TGTGCCAGCAGTGAGAATGAGCAGTTCTTC | CASSENEQFF
NA | NA | TRBJ2-1 | TRBV6-5 | TGTGCCAGCAGTTACTCGTCGTTCCGGAATGAGCAGTTCTTC | CASSYSSFRNEQFF
NA | medium-sized | TRBJ2-1 | TRBV11-2 | TGTGCCAGCAGCTTATATCCTTCTGAGCAGTTCTTC | CASSLYPSEQFF
TRBD1 | NA | TRBJ1-1 | TRBV19 | TGTGCCAGTAGGCCGGGACAGGGGACTTGGGGGACTGAAGCTTTCTTT | CASRPGQGTWGTEAFF
NA | NA | TRBJ2-5 | TRBV27 | TGTGCCAGCGGGGAGGCTCAAGAGACCCAGTACTTC | CASGEAQETQYF
TRBD2 | NA | TRBJ2-3 | TRBV2 | TGTGCCAGCAGATTTAGCGGGAGTAAGGCAGATACGCAGTATTTT | CASRFSGSKADTQYF
NA | NA | TRBJ1-1 | TRBV7-2 | TGTGCCAGCAGCTTATGGCCCACTGAAGCTTTCTTT | CASSLWPTEAFF
TRBD2 | NA | TRBJ2-3 | TRBV5-4 | TGTGCCAGCAGCTTGGCGGCTAGCGGGATCCCGACAGATACGCAGTATTTT | CASSLAASGIPTDTQYF
TRBD2 | NA | TRBJ2-7 | TRBV7-2 | TGTGCCAGCAGCTACGACGGGGGGTCCTACTACGAGCAGTACTTC | CASSYDGGSYYEQYF
TRBD1 | NA | TRBJ2-3 | TRBV4-2 | TGTGCCAGCAACAGGGGACAGGGCAGCACAGATACGCAGTATTTT | CASNRGQGSTDTQYF
TRBD2 | NA | TRBJ2-3 | TRBV4-2 | TGTGCCAGCAGCCAAGTCGGGACTAGCAGCGATTCCACAGATACGCAGTATTTT | CASSQVGTSSDSTDTQYF
NA | NA | TRBJ1-1 | TRBV9 | TGTGCCAGCAGCGTAGGAGTGGGGGGGGCGAAGGGTTTCACTGAAGCTTTCTTT | CASSVGVGGAKGFTEAFF
TRBD2 | NA | TRBJ2-1 | TRBV5-1 | TGCGCCAGCAGCTTTCGACTAGCGGGAGTTTTAGGGTACAATGAGCAGTTCTTC | CASSFRLAGVLGYNEQFF
TRBD1 | NA | TRBJ2-3 | TRBV9 | TGTGCCAGCAGCGCTTTCCCCCCGGGACAGAGCACAGATACGCAGTATTTT | CASSAFPPGQSTDTQYF
NA | NA | TRBJ2-5 | TRBV7-3 | TGTGCCAGCAGCTTAGTAGCGCTTTCGGGAGAGACCCAGTACTTC | CASSLVALSGETQYF
TRBD1 | NA | TRBJ2-1 | TRBV5-1 | TGCGCCAGCAGCCTGGGACAGCCGAATGAGCAGTTCTTC | CASSLGQPNEQFF
TRBD1 | NA | TRBJ2-7 | TRBV18 | TGTGCCAGCTCATCGGGACAGGGGTTCTCCTACGAGCAGTACTTC | CASSSGQGFSYEQYF
TRBD2 | NA | TRBJ2-3 | TRBV27 | TGTGCCAGCCGAACTGGACTAGCGGGATTGGATACGCAGTATTTT | CASRTGLAGLDTQYF
NA | NA | TRBJ2-7 | TRBV7-9 | TGTGCCAGCAGCTTAATCACGGGGGTTTCTAAGTACGAGCAGTACTTC | CASSLITGVSKYEQYF
NA | NA | TRBJ2-1 | TRBV21-1 | TGTGCCAGGAAAAGGTCAGGGGACTACAATGAGCAGTTCTTC | CARKRSGDYNEQFF
TRBD2 | NA | TRBJ2-1 | TRBV4-3 | TGCGCCAGCAGCCAAGATCTCGAACTAGCGGCCTACAATGAGCAGTTCTTC | CASSQDLELAAYNEQFF
NA | NA | TRBJ2-7 | TRBV21-1 | TGTGCCAGCAGCACATATAAGCACAGGCGTTTCTCCTACGAGCAGTACTTC | CASSTYKHRRFSYEQYF
TRBD1 | NA | TRBJ1-2 | TRBV29-1 | TGCAGCGTCCCAACAGGGGTCTATGGCTACACCTTC | CSVPTGVYGYTF
NA | NA | TRBJ1-4 | TRBV4-3 | TGCGCCAGCAGCCAGCAAACAGGGCCAACTAATGAAAAACTGTTTTTT | CASSQQTGPTNEKLFF
NA | NA | TRBJ1-2 | TRBV19 | TGTGCCAGTGCCAGGGGAGGGGCCGGCTATGGCTACACCTTC | CASARGGAGYGYTF
TRBD1 | NA | TRBJ1-2 | TRBV19 | TGTGCCAGTAGTATGCCCGGGACAGGTGGTGGCTACACCTTC | CASSMPGTGGGYTF